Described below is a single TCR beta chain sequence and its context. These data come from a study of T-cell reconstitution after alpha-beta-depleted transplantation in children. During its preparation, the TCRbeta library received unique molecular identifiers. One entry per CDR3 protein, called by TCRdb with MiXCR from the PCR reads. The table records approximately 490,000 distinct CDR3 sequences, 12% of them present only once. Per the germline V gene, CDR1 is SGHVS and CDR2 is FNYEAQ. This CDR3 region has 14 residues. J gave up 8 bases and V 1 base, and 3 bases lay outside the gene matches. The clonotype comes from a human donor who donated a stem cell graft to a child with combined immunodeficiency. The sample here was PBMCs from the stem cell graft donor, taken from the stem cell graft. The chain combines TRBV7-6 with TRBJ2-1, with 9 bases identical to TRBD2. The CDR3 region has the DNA TGTGCCAGCAGCTTAGAGGGACTAGCCTATGAGCAGTTCTTC. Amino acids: CASSLEGLAYEQFF.